This T cell receptor beta chain comes out of a study of blood T cell repertoires in COVID-19. Study overall: Sites across the United States, Italy and Spain contributed samples from acute and convalescent COVID-19. In each case, the material was cDNA or gDNA derived from T cells, B-cell-depleted T cells, or PBMCs.

In the study's own analysis: Reference gene primer amplification in the assay estimated nucleated cell counts. Profiled with immunoSEQ multiplex PCR; TCRdb holds only in-frame clones, not every one. The V and J calls and the clone size are those of that table, but D and trimming were determined from the DNA. The sample yields about 130,000 clones, around 82% seen once. This CDR3 region has 16 residues. From germline, CDR1 is SGHRS and CDR2 YFSETQ. The trim removed 3 bases at V and 4 bases at J, leaving 8 bases unmatched. The source is a man between 60 and 75 years old with acute or convalescent COVID-19. Sequenced input: peripheral blood. The rearrangement joins TRBV5-1 to TRBJ2-1; 9 bases agree with TRBD1. CDR3 region: CASSWDGQGNYNEQFF. The CDR3 nucleotides read TGCGCCAGCAGCTGGGACGGACAGGGGAATTACAATGAGCAGTTCTTC.